The 17 T cell receptor beta chains below come from one sample, sequenced in a study of blood T cell repertoires in COVID-19. Clones were read by immunoSEQ multiplex PCR, and TCRdb kept only the in-frame ones, dropping some. Of about 200,000 clones in the sample, 85% were seen once. The specimen sequenced was peripheral blood. The receptors derive from a woman aged 65 to 85 with COVID-19, enrolled during active disease.

This chain connects TRBV4-1 to TRBJ2-2; tentative D call: TRBD2 (6 bases). Trimming pared 0 bases from V and 4 bases from J, leaving 9 bases between. Germline-derived CDR1 and CDR2 are MGHRA and YSYEKL. The CDR3 is 15 amino acids. The CDR3 DNA reads as TGCGCCAGCAGCCAAGAAGGAGGGTTCACCGGGGAGCTGTTTTTT. This gives the protein CASSQEGGFTGELFF.

This chain uses TRBV5-1 with TRBJ2-3; TRBD2 might be the D (6 bases). Germline V CDR1 and CDR2: SGHRS, YFSETQ. V lost 4 bases to trimming and J lost 4 bases, with 19 bases between them. The CDR3 length is 16 residues. The DNA for the CDR3 is TGCGCCAGCAGCCCGGCGTCTAGCGTGTTCGCAGATACGCAGTATTTT. This translates into CASSPASSVFADTQYF.

V gene TRBV11-3 combines with J gene TRBJ2-6, with a weak D call TRBD2 (5 bases). Germline V lookup: CDR1 SGHNT, CDR2 YENEEA. V lost 4 bases to trimming and J lost 2 bases, with 15 bases between them. CDR3 length equals 17 residues. The CDR3 loop reads CASSSPSGSAGANVLTF. The CDR3 nucleotides read TGTGCCAGCAGCTCACCGTCGGGGTCAGCTGGGGCCAACGTCCTGACTTTC.

The chain joins TRBV7-6 to TRBJ1-4, with D tentatively TRBD1 (6 bases). The CDR3 contains 14 residues. V lost 2 bases, J lost 3 bases, and 7 bases lay in between. The V gene's germline CDR1 is SGHVS and CDR2 FNYEAQ. This CDR3 reads CASSLTGSNEKLFF. CDR3 bases: TGTGCCAGCAGCTTAACAGGGTCTAATGAAAAACTGTTTTTT.

The chain carries TRBV5-4 and TRBJ2-7, with 8 bases aligning to TRBD2. The trim removed 4 bases at V and 5 bases at J, leaving 5 bases unmatched. Germline CDR1 and CDR2: SGHNT and YYREEE (reference sequence). The CDR3 contains 13 residues. The CDR3 sequence: CASSPPTSDEQYF. The CDR3 nucleotides are TGTGCCAGCAGCCCACCGACTAGCGACGAGCAGTACTTC.

The count of this clone is one. The chain has TRBV9 and TRBJ1-6, with D perhaps matching TRBD1 (6 bases). CDR3 length equals 15 residues. V was cut by 2 bases and J by 8 bases, with 14 bases left in between. Germline loops: CDR1 SGDLS, CDR2 YYNGEE. CDR3 bases: TGTGCCAGCAGCGTCACAGGGACCTTTGATTCACCCCTCCACTTT. It specifies CASSVTGTFDSPLHF. Supplemented by reference TRBV9 and TRBJ1-6, the full variable domain reads DSGVTQTPKHLITATGQRVTLRCSPRSGDLSVYWYQQSLDQGLQFLIQYYNGEERAKGNILERFSAQQFPDLHSELNLSSLELGDSALYFCASSVTGTFDSPLHFGNGTRLTVT.

The chain uses TRBV6-4 and TRBJ2-2; the D gene is possibly TRBD2 (6 bases). Per germline, CDR1 MRHNA and CDR2 SNTAGT. This CDR3 has 14 amino acids. V was cut by 4 bases and J by 6 bases, with 12 bases left in between. DNA for the CDR3: TGTGCCAGCAGTGGCGGGGCTACACCCGGGGAGCTGTTTTTT. It specifies CASSGGATPGELFF.

Note on this clone: Its ends do not fully match the called genes, so a read error is possible. The chain recombines TRBV7-7 with TRBJ1-1, with D possibly being TRBD1 (5 bases). This CDR3 region has 13 residues. The germline CDR1 and CDR2 sequences are SSHAT and FNYEAQ (reference sequence). In DNA, the CDR3 is TGTGCTAGCAGTCTTGACAGGAACACTGAAGCTTTCTTT. Translation: CASSLDRNTEAFF.

V and J are TRBV27 and TRBJ1-2, with 9 nucleotides matching TRBD1. V lost 5 bases and J lost 6; bases outside the gene matches: 10. CDR3 length equals 15 residues. In germline, CDR1 is MNHEY, CDR2 SMNVEV (reference sequence). CDR3 sequence: CASSDGTGTSHGYTF. CDR3 nucleotides: TGTGCCAGCAGTGACGGGACAGGGACCTCTCATGGCTACACCTTC.

The chain has TRBV6-5 and TRBJ1-1, with TRBD1 matching 8 bases. The CDR3 has 15 residues. Germline V gene sequence: CDR1 MNHEY, CDR2 SVGAGI. J gave up 1 base and V 0 bases, and 1 base lay outside the gene matches. DNA of the CDR3: TGTGCCAGCAGTTACTCGACAGGGGCGAACACTGAAGCTTTCTTT. Its translation is CASSYSTGANTEAFF.

This clone appeared once. This chain joins TRBV4-1 and TRBJ2-5; maybe TRBD2 (5 bases). The CDR3 loop spans 14 amino acids. V lost 1 base to trimming and J lost 5 bases, with 11 bases between them. Per germline, CDR1 MGHRA and CDR2 YSYEKL. In DNA, the CDR3 is TGCGCCAGCAGCCAAGTACTAGTAGTGGAGACCCAGTACTTC. Translating gives CASSQVLVVETQYF.

The table lists this clone with a count of one. V is TRBV6-5 and J is TRBJ2-5; TRBD2 is a possible D gene (6 bases). The CDR3 has 13 residues. Germline V gene lookup returns CDR1 MNHEY and CDR2 SVGAGI. Between the trimmed V and J ends, which lost 8 bases and 5 bases, there was a span of 15 bases. The CDR3 DNA follows: TGTGCCAGCGGGGGGACCCTGGGGGAGACCCAGTACTTC. Protein product: CASGGTLGETQYF.

V is TRBV10-3 and J is TRBJ1-4; D is perhaps TRBD1 (6 bases). Looked up from germline, CDR1 is ENHRY and CDR2 is SYGVKD. Trimming removed 0 bases at V and 7 bases at J, with 12 bases between. The CDR3 is made up of 15 amino acids. The CDR3 nucleotides are TGTGCCATCAGTGAGTCGGGCAGGGGAAGTGAAAAACTGTTTTTT. Its translation: CAISESGRGSEKLFF.

The V and J genes are TRBV5-1 and TRBJ2-7; 10 nucleotides agree with TRBD1. The germline V gene has CDR1 SGHRS and CDR2 YFSETQ. The CDR3 is 16 residues long. With 0 bases clipped from V and 3 bases from J, the junction kept 6 bases outside the gene matches. The CDR3 spells CASSLVAGQGNYEQYF. The CDR3 DNA reads TGCGCCAGCAGCTTGGTAGCGGGACAGGGGAACTACGAGCAGTACTTC.

As regards this clone: Other DNA sequences in the same sample also yield this CDR3. The chain combines TRBV30 with TRBJ2-3, with 8 bases fitting TRBD1. The CDR3 loop spans 13 amino acids. Germline CDR1 reads GTSNPN; CDR2 reads SVGIG (reference sequence). Trimming cost V 3 bases and J 1 base; bases outside gene matches: 0. The CDR3 DNA reads TGTGCCTGGAGGGACAGGGGCACAGATACGCAGTATTTT. It yields the protein CAWRDRGTDTQYF.

The J gene is TRBJ2-7, the V gene TRBV5-1; 12 bases are shared with TRBD1. CDR1 and CDR2 (germline): SGHRS, YFSETQ. The CDR3 extends over 15 amino acids. Trimming at V came to 0 bases and at J to 5 bases, leaving 3 bases not matched to a gene. The CDR3 DNA reads TGCGCCAGCAGCTTGGAAGGGACAGGGGGCAACGAGCAGTACTTC. This encodes CASSLEGTGGNEQYF.

The chain couples TRBV7-2 to TRBJ2-2, with a weak D call TRBD2 (6 bases). Germline assignment: CDR1 SGHTA and CDR2 FQGNSA. This CDR3 is 15 amino acids long. V lost 0 bases, J lost 5 bases, and 10 bases lay in between. The CDR3 protein is CASSLAEGWTGELFF. Written as DNA, the CDR3 is TGTGCCAGCAGCTTAGCGGAGGGTTGGACCGGGGAGCTGTTTTTT.